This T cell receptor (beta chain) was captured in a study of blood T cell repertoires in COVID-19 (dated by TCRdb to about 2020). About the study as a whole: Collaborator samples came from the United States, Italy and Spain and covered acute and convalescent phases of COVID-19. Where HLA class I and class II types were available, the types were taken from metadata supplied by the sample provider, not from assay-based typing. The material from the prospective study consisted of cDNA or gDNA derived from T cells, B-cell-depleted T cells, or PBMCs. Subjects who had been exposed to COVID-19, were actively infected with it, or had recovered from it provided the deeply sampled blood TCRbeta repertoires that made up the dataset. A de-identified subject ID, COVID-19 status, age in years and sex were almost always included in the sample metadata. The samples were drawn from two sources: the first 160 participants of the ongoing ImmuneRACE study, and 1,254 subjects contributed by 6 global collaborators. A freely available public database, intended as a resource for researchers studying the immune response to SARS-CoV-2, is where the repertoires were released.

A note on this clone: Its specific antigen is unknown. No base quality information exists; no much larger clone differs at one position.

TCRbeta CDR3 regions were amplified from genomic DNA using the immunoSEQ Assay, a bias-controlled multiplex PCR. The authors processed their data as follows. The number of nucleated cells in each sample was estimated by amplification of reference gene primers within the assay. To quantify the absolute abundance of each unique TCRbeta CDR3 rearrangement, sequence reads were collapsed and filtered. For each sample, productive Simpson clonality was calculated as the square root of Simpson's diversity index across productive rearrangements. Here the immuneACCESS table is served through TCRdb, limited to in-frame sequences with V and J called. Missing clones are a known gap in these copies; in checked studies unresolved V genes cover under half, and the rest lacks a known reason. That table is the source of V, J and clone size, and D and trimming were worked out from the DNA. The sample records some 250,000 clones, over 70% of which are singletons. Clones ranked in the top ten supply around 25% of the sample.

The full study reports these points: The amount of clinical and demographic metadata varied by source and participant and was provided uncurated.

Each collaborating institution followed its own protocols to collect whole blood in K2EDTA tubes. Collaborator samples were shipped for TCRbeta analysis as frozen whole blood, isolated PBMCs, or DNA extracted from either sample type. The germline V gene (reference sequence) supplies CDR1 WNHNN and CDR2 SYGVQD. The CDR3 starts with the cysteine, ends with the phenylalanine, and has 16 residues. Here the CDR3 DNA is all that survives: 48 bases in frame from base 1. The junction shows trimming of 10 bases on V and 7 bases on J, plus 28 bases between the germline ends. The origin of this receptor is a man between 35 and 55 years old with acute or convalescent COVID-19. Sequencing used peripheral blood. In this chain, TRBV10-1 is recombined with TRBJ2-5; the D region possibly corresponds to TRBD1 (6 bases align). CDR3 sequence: CATKPLGQGTRGTQYF. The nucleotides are TGCGCCACCAAGCCCCTTGGGCAGGGGACAAGGGGGACCCAGTACTTC.